This TCR beta chain was obtained from a study of blood T cells in healthy people across ages. This clonotype showed up just a few times. V was trimmed by 5 bases and J by 1 base, leaving 10 bases between them. This CDR3 region has 14 residues. Germline V lookup: CDR1 SEHNR, CDR2 FQNEAQ (reference sequence). It was with a sample-barcoded 5' primer and a J-beta primer mix that a second PCR of roughly 7 to 12 cycles was run. Tagging of each cDNA molecule was performed by a template-switch adaptor with 12 random nucleotides. TCRdb used MiXCR to reprocess the 5' RACE reads, holding one entry per CDR3 protein. The sample carries about 1.4 million distinct CDR3 sequences, 59% recorded once.

The source of this sequence is a man aged 18 to 29 in good health. The sample consisted of blood. The J gene is TRBJ2-3, the V gene TRBV7-9; D is unresolved. CDR3 coding DNA: TGTGCCAGCAGCCCATGGTTAGGCACAGATACGCAGTATTTT. It translates to CASSPWLGTDTQYF.